This TCR beta chain was captured in a study of shared clonotypes between healthy human individuals. Naivety among CD8 cells was defined by CD45RO negativity and positive CCR7 selection, thereby excluding terminally differentiated effector memory CD45RA+ cells. On this clone itself: The target antigen is unknown.

Germline loops: CDR1 SEHNR, CDR2 FQNEAQ (reference sequence). The CDR3 runs 11 residues. Deletions cut 9 bases from V and 6 bases from J, with 9 bases between. Produced via immunoSEQ multiplex PCR; TCRdb's table is partial and in-frame only. Among 800,000 or so clones listed, 90% to 98% were seen once. Overall study findings and caveats: Apart from blood, nothing was sampled; tissue repertoires likely differ. Despite large depth, sorted-subset datasets appeared incompletely sequenced. Relative to clonotypes present in all four donors, those not shared had lower generation probabilities.

Specimen: naive CD8+ T cells sorted from blood. J is TRBJ1-3 and V is TRBV7-9; D unclear. The receptor was isolated from a man aged 30 to 45 in good health. The CDR3 sequence is CASRGENTIYF. In DNA, the CDR3 is TGTGCCAGTCGTGGAGAAAACACCATATATTTT.